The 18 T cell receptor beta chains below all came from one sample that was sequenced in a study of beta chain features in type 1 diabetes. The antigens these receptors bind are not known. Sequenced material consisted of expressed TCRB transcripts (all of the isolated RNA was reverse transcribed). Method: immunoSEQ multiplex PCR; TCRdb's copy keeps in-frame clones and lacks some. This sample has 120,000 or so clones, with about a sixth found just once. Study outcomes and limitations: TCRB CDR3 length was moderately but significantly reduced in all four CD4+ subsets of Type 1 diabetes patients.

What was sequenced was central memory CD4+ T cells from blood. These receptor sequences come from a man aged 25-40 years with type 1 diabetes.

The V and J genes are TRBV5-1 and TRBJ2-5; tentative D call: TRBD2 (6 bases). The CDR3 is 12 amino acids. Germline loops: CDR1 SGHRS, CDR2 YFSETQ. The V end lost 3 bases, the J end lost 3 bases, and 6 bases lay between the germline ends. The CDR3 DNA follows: TGCGCCAGCAGCTGGGGGGAAGAGACCCAGTACTTC. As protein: CASSWGEETQYF.

The CDR3 sequence: CASSLGRFSYEQYF. The CDR3 DNA reads TGTGCCAGCAGCCTAGGAAGGTTCTCCTACGAGCAGTACTTC. V and J are TRBV14 and TRBJ2-7, with D unclear. Germline V gene data show CDR1 as SGHDN and CDR2 as FVKESK. The CDR3 covers 14 residues. The V end was cut by 4 bases, the J end by 0 bases, with 10 bases between.

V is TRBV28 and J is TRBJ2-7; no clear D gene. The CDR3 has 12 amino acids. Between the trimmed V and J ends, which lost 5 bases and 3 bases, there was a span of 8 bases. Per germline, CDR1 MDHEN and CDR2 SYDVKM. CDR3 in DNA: TGTGCCAGCAGTCTCGACATCTACGAGCAGTACTTC. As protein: CASSLDIYEQYF.

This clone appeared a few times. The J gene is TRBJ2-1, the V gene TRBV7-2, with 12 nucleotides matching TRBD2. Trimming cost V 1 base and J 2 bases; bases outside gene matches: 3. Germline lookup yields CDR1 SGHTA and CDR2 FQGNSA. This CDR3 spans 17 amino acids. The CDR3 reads CASSLGTSGVPYNEQFF. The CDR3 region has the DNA TGTGCCAGCAGCTTAGGGACTAGCGGGGTTCCCTACAATGAGCAGTTCTTC.

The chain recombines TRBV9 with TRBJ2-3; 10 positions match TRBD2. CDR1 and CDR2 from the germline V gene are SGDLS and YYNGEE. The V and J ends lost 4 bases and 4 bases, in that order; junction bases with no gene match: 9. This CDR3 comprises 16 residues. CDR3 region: CASSPLPSGGSDTQYF. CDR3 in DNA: TGTGCCAGCAGCCCCCTCCCTAGCGGGGGTTCAGATACGCAGTATTTT.

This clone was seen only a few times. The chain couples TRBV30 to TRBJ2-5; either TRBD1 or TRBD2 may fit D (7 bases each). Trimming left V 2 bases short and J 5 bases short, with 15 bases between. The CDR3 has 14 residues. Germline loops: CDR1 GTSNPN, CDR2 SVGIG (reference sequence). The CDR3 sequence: CAWSSLGGGETQYF. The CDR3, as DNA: TGTGCCTGGAGTTCCTTGGGAGGGGGCGAGACCCAGTACTTC. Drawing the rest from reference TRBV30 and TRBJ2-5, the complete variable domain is SQTIHQWPATLVQPVGSPLSLECTVEGTSNPNLYWYRQAAGRGLQLLFYSVGIGQISSEVPQNLSASRPQDRQFILSSKKLLLSDSGFYLCAWSSLGGGETQYFGPGTRLLVL.

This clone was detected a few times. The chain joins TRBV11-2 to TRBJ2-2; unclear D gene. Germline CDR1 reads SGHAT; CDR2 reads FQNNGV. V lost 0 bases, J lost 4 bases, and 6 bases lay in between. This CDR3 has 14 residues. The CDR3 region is CASSLDHITGELFF. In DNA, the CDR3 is TGTGCCAGCAGCTTAGATCATATCACCGGGGAGCTGTTTTTT.

CDR3 nucleotide sequence: TGTGCCAGCAGCTTGGATAGGCCAGGGGAGCGGGAGCAGTTCTTC. Amino acids: CASSLDRPGEREQFF. The chain uses TRBV5-4 and TRBJ2-1, with D tentatively TRBD1 (6 bases). Per germline, CDR1 SGHNT and CDR2 YYREEE (reference sequence). This CDR3 is built from 15 residues. V was pared by 0 bases and J by 10 bases, with 17 bases between.

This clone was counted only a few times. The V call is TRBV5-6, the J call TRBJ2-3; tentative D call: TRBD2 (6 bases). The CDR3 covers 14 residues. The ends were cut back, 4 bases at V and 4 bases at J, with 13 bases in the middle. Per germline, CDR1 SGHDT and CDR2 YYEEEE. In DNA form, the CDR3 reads TGTGCCAGCAGCGCCCCTAGGGAGGCAGATACGCAGTATTTT. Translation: CASSAPREADTQYF.

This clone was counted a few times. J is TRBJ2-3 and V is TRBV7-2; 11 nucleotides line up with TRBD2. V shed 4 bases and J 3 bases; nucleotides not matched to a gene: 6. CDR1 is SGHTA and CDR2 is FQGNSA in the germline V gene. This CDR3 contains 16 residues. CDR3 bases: TGTGCCAGCAGCTGGTCCGGGACTAGCGGAACAGATACGCAGTATTTT. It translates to CASSWSGTSGTDTQYF.

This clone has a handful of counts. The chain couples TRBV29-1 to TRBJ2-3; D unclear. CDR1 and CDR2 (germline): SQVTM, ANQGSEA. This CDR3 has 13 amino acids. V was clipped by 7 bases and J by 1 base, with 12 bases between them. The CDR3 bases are TGCAGCGGTACACGGACCGGCACAGATACGCAGTATTTT. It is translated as CSGTRTGTDTQYF.

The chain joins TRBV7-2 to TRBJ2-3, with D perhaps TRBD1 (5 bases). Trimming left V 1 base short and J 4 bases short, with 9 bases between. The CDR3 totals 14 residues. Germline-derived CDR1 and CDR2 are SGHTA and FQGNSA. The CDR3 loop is CASSLEWGADTQYF. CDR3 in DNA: TGTGCCAGCAGCTTAGAGTGGGGCGCAGATACGCAGTATTTT. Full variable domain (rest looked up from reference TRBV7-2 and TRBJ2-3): GAGVSQSPSNKVTEKGKDVELRCDPISGHTALYWYRQSLGQGLEFLIYFQGNSAPDKSGLPSDRFSAERTGGSVSTLTIQRTQQEDSAVYLCASSLEWGADTQYFGPGTRLTVL.

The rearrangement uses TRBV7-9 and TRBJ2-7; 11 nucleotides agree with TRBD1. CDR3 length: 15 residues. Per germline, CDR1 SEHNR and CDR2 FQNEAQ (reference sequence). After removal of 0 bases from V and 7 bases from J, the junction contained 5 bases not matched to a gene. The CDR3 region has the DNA TGTGCCAGCAGCTTAGCAGGACAGGGGGCCGAGGAGCAGTACTTC. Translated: CASSLAGQGAEEQYF. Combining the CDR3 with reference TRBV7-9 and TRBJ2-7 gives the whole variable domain DTGVSQNPRHKITKRGQNVTFRCDPISEHNRLYWYRQTLGQGPEFLTYFQNEAQLEKSRLLSDRFSAERPKGSFSTLEIQRTEQGDSAMYLCASSLAGQGAEEQYFGPGTRLTVT.

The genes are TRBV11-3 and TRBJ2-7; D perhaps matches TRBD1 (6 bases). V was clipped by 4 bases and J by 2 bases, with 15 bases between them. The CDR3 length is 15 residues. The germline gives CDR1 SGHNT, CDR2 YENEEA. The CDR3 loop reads CASSSNTGHTYEQYF. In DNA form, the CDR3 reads TGTGCCAGCAGCTCCAATACGGGACACACCTACGAGCAGTACTTC. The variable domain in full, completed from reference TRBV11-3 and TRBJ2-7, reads EAGVVQSPRYKIIEKKQPVAFWCNPISGHNTLYWYLQNLGQGPELLIRYENEEAVDDSQLPKDRFSAERLKGVDSTLKIQPAELGDSAVYLCASSSNTGHTYEQYFGPGTRLTVT.

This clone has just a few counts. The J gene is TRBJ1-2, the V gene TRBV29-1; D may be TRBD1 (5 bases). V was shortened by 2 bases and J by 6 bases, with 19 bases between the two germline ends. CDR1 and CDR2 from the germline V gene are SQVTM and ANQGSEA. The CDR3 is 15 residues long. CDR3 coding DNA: TGCAGCGTTGAACCCCGGTTAGGACGAGGGGATGGCTACACCTTC. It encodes CSVEPRLGRGDGYTF.

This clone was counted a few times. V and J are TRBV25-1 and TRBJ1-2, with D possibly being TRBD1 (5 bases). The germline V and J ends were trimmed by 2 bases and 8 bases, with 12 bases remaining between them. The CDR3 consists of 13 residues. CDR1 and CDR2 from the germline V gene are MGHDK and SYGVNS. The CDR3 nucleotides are TGTGCCAGCAGTGAAGGAGGGACGAGGGGCTACACCTTC. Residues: CASSEGGTRGYTF.

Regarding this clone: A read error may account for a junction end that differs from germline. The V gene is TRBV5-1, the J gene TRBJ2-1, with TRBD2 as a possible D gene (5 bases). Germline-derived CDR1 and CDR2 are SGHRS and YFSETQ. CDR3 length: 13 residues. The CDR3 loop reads CASRLDWISEQFF. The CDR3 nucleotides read TGCGCCAGCAGATTGGACTGGATTTCTGAGCAGTTCTTC.

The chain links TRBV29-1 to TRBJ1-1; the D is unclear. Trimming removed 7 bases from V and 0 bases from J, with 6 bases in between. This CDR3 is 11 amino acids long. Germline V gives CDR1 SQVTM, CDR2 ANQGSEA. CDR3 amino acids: CSADLNTEAFF. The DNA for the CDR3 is TGCAGCGCCGACCTGAACACTGAAGCTTTCTTT.